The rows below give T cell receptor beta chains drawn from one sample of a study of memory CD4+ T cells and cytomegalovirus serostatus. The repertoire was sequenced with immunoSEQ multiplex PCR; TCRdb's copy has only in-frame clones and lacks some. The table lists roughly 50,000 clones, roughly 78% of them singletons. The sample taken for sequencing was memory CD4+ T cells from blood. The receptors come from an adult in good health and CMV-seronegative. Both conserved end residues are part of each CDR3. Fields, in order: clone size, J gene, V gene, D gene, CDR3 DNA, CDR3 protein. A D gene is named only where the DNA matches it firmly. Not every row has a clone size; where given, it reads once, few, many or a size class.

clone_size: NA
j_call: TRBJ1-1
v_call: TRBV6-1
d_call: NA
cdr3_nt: TGTGCCACCCAGATCGAAAGGAACACTGAAGCTTTCTTT
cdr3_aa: CATQIERNTEAFF

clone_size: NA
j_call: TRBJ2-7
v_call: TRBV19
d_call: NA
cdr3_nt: TGTGCCAGTAGTTCAGGTTCCTACGAGCAGTACTTC
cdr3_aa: CASSSGSYEQYF

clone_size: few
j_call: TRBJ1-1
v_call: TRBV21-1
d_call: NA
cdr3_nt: TGTGCCAGCAGCAAAAAGAGGTCTGGTACTGAAGCTTTCTTT
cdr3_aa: CASSKKRSGTEAFF

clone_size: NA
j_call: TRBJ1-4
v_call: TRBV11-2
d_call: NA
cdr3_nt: TGTGCCAGCAGCTTAGATCACAGGCGCCCTAATGAAAAACTGTTTTTT
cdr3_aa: CASSLDHRRPNEKLFF

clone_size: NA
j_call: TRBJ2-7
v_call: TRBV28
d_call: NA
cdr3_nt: TGTGCCAGCAGTTTATTCCCCGGAGGGCCCTACGAGCAGTACTTC
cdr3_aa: CASSLFPGGPYEQYF

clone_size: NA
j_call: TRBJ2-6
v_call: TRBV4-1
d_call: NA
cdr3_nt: TGCGCCAGCAGCCAAGCTTGGACAGCCTCTGGGGCCAACGTCCTGACTTTC
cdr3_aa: CASSQAWTASGANVLTF

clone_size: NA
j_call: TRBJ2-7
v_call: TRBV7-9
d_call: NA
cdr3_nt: TGTGCCAGCAGCCCTGGTGGGGGAGCGGCACGAGAGCAGTACTTC
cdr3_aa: CASSPGGGAAREQYF

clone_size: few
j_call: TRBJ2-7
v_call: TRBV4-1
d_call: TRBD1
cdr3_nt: TGCGCCAGCAGCCCGAGGGCACAGGGGGTTGCCTACGAGCAGTACTTC
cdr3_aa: CASSPRAQGVAYEQYF

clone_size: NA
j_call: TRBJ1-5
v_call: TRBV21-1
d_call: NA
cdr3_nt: TGTGCCAGCATGGATCGCAATCAGCCCCAGCATTTT
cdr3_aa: CASMDRNQPQHF

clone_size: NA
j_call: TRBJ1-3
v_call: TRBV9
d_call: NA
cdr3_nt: TGTGCCAGCAGCAACGACATGGGGCATGGAAACACCATATATTTT
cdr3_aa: CASSNDMGHGNTIYF

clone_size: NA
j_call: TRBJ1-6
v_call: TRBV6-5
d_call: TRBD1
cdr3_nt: TGTGCCAGCAGTCGCCCGGGACAGGGCTCCCTGACCCTCCACTTT
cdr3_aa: CASSRPGQGSLTLHF

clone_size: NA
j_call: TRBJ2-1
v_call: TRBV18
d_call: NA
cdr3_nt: TGTGCCAGCTCACTTAACAGGGACAATGAGCAGTTCTTC
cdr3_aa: CASSLNRDNEQFF

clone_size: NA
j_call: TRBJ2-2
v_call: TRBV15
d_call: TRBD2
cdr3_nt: TGTGCCACCAGCAGAGGTCAACTAGCGGGGGGGCAGGCCGGGGAGCTGTTTTTT
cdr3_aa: CATSRGQLAGGQAGELFF

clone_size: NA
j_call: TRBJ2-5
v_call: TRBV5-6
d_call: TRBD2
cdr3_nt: TGTGCCAGCAGCACCGGACTAGCGGGGGTGACCCAGTACTTC
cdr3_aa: CASSTGLAGVTQYF

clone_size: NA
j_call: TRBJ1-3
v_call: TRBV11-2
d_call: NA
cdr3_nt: TGTGCCAGCAGCTTAGATGGCTCTGGAAACACCATATATTTT
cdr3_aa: CASSLDGSGNTIYF

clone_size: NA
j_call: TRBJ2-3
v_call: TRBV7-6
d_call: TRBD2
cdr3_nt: TGTGCCAGCAGCCGCCTGACTAGCGGGGGCACAGATACGCAGTATTTT
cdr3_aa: CASSRLTSGGTDTQYF

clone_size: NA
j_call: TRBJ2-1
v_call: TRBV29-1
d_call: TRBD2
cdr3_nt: TGCAGCGTTGACCTAGCGGGGGGTATCAATGAGCAGTTCTTC
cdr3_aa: CSVDLAGGINEQFF

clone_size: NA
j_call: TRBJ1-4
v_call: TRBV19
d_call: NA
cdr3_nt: TGTGCCAGTAGTCCTCCGGGATTCCGTAATGAAAAACTGTTTTTT
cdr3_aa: CASSPPGFRNEKLFF

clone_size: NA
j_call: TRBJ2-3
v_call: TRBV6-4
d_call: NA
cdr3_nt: TGTGCCAGCAGTGTTGACGGATGGGCAGATACGCAGTATTTT
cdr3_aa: CASSVDGWADTQYF

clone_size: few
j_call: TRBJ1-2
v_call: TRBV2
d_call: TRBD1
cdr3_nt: TGTGCCAGCTCCGGGACAGGGCGAGGCTACACCTTC
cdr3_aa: CASSGTGRGYTF

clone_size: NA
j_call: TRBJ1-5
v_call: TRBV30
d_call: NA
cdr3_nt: TGTGCCTGGGCAGGGAAGAGCAATCAGCCCCAGCATTTT
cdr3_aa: CAWAGKSNQPQHF